One and the same sample provided the 18 T cell receptor beta chains below, sequenced in a study of graft-versus-host responses after intestinal transplantation (dated by TCRdb to 2020 to 2022). What these receptors recognize is not known. The meaning of the sample's time point label: cells obtained before transplantation from donor or recipient. Library generation was performed with the immunoSEQ multiplex PCR assay. The table comes from immuneACCESS by way of TCRdb, which keeps in-frame sequences with V and J called. Part of the clones is missing from these tables; in studies checked, under half for an unresolved V gene and the rest for unknown reasons. Present in this sample are 150,000 or so clones, around 90% of which were seen just once. The leading ten clones occupy about 0.18% of the sample. The input for sequencing was unstimulated CD4+ T cells sorted from spleen or lymph node cells, taken before intestinal transplant. The receptor source for this set is a human donor who received an intestinal transplant.

The gene calls are TRBV14 and TRBJ2-1, with unresolved D. With 2 bases removed from V and 2 bases from J, the gap between germline ends came to 19 bases. Germline V gene sequence: CDR1 SGHDN, CDR2 FVKESK. This CDR3 comprises 18 residues. The CDR3 spells CASSQLQLGSFAYNEQFF. The CDR3 DNA sequence: TGTGCCAGCAGCCAATTACAACTCGGTAGTTTCGCCTACAATGAGCAGTTCTTC.

In its sample, this clone was seen once. This chain links TRBV27 with TRBJ2-7, with 7 nucleotides matching TRBD1. Germline CDR1 and CDR2: MNHEY and SMNVEV (reference sequence). With V trimmed by 3 bases and J by 2 bases, 10 bases remained unmatched. The CDR3 runs to 16 residues. Here the CDR3 reads CASSFSPIGTAYEQYF. The CDR3 nucleotides are TGTGCCAGCAGTTTTTCCCCGATTGGGACAGCCTACGAGCAGTACTTC.

The chain links TRBV4-2 to TRBJ2-7; 10 positions match TRBD2. There are 18 residues in the CDR3. The V segment lost 6 bases and the J segment 4 bases; nucleotides outside the gene matches: 18. Per germline, CDR1 LGHNA and CDR2 YNFKEQ. CDR3: CASSREVIAGGASYEQYF. DNA of the CDR3: TGTGCCAGCAGTCGGGAAGTCATAGCGGGAGGCGCGTCGTACGAGCAGTACTTC.

The chain combines TRBV19 with TRBJ1-1; no firm D call. There are 12 residues in the CDR3. Per germline, CDR1 LNHDA and CDR2 SQIVND (reference sequence). Trimming left V 7 bases short and J 11 bases short, with 17 bases between. CDR3: CASKSAGSKAFF. CDR3 nucleotide sequence: TGTGCCAGTAAATCGGCCGGGAGTAAGGCTTTCTTT.

This chain links TRBV5-1 with TRBJ2-7; D is possibly TRBD2 (5 bases). This CDR3 is 14 amino acids long. Germline V gene sequence: CDR1 SGHRS, CDR2 YFSETQ. Trimming left V 0 bases short and J 4 bases short, with 11 bases between. The CDR3 here is CASSLVPAGYEQYF. CDR3 in DNA: TGCGCCAGCAGCTTGGTTCCGGCGGGTTACGAGCAGTACTTC. Filled out from reference TRBV5-1 and TRBJ2-7, the complete variable domain reads KAGVTQTPRYLIKTRGQQVTLSCSPISGHRSVSWYQQTPGQGLQFLFEYFSETQRNKGNFPGRFSGRQFSNSRSEMNVSTLELGDSALYLCASSLVPAGYEQYFGPGTRLTVT.

This chain joins TRBV6-4 and TRBJ2-7; tentative D call: TRBD2 (6 bases). Trimming left V 2 bases short and J 0 bases short, with 23 bases between. There are 19 residues in the CDR3. Germline-derived CDR1 and CDR2 are MRHNA and SNTAGT. As DNA, the CDR3 is TGTGCCAGCAGTGACACCCCGGGATCTTGGGCGGGGAGCTCCTACGAGCAGTACTTC. This codes for CASSDTPGSWAGSSYEQYF.

The chain uses TRBV4-3 and TRBJ1-1, with D maybe TRBD1 (6 bases). The CDR3 length is 16 residues. CDR1 is LGHNA, CDR2 YSLEER, per germline. V was pared by 0 bases and J by 1 base, with 12 bases between. The CDR3 DNA sequence: TGCGCCAGCAGCCAAGAAAACAGGGTAAGGAACACTGAAGCTTTCTTT. Translation: CASSQENRVRNTEAFF.

The CDR3 is CAALGHGSYEQYF. The CDR3 DNA reads as TGTGCCGCCTTGGGGCACGGATCATACGAGCAGTACTTC. The gene calls are TRBV25-1 and TRBJ2-7; perhaps TRBD1 as D (5 bases). The length of the CDR3 is 13 residues. Germline assignment: CDR1 MGHDK and CDR2 SYGVNS. Deletions cut 11 bases from V and 4 bases from J, with 18 bases between.

The chain uses TRBV7-2 and TRBJ1-2, with TRBD1 identical over 8 bases. CDR3 length: 12 amino acids. CDR1 SGHTA and CDR2 FQGNSA come from the germline V gene. V shed 5 bases, J shed 7 bases, and the junction held 3 bases outside the gene matches. The chain's CDR3 is CASSQGQGGYTF. The CDR3 DNA sequence: TGTGCCAGCAGCCAAGGACAGGGTGGCTACACCTTC.

The gene calls are TRBV6-5 and TRBJ2-1; unclear D gene. CDR1 MNHEY and CDR2 SVGAGI come from the germline V gene. This CDR3 spans 13 amino acids. The V and J ends lost 8 bases and 4 bases respectively, with 12 bases between them. The CDR3 sequence is CASLPKTYNEQFF. CDR3 bases: TGTGCCAGCCTCCCCAAGACATACAATGAGCAGTTCTTC.

This chain connects TRBV6-5 to TRBJ1-1; TRBD1 is a possible D gene (5 bases). In germline, CDR1 is MNHEY, CDR2 SVGAGI. CDR3 length equals 15 residues. The V end lost 5 bases, the J end lost 4 bases, and 17 bases lay between the germline ends. Written as DNA, the CDR3 is TGTGCCAGCAGTCCCCCCCGAGGGGTTTCCACTGAAGCTTTCTTT. It is translated as CASSPPRGVSTEAFF.

The rearrangement uses TRBV29-1 and TRBJ1-3; D perhaps matches TRBD1 (6 bases). V lost 4 bases, J lost 4 bases, and 8 bases lay in between. The CDR3 runs 12 residues. Germline V gene data show CDR1 as SQVTM and CDR2 as ANQGSEA. The CDR3 is CSVAQGGNTIYF. The CDR3 region has the DNA TGCAGCGTTGCGCAGGGGGGAAACACCATATATTTT.

The chain couples TRBV20-1 to TRBJ2-1; no definite D call. Germline V CDR1 and CDR2: DFQATT, SNEGSKA (reference sequence). V lost 5 bases, J lost 6 bases, and 8 bases lay in between. This CDR3 has 11 amino acids. CDR3 sequence: CSAGAPNEQFF. DNA of the CDR3: TGCAGTGCTGGTGCTCCCAATGAGCAGTTCTTC.

J is TRBJ1-3 and V is TRBV7-8, with D unclear. The germline V and J ends were trimmed by 4 bases and 2 bases, with 21 bases remaining between them. This CDR3 has 18 residues. The germline CDR1 and CDR2 sequences are SGHVS and FQNEAQ. The CDR3 nucleotides are TGTGCCAGCAGCTCACCACCGGGCCAAAGAGTACCTGGAAACACCATATATTTT. Translating gives CASSSPPGQRVPGNTIYF.

The V call is TRBV19, the J call TRBJ2-3; 10 bases align to TRBD1. J gave up 6 bases and V 2 bases, and 5 bases lay outside the gene matches. In germline, CDR1 is LNHDA, CDR2 SQIVND (reference sequence). The CDR3 runs 15 residues. CDR3 DNA sequence: TGTGCCAGTAGTATAAAGACAGGGGGCGCGGATACGCAGTATTTT. Its protein is CASSIKTGGADTQYF. Looking up the rest from reference TRBV19 and TRBJ2-3 gives the full variable domain: DGGITQSPKYLFRKEGQNVTLSCEQNLNHDAMYWYRQDPGQGLRLIYYSQIVNDFQKGDIAEGYSVSREKKESFPLTVTSAQKNPTAFYLCASSIKTGGADTQYFGPGTRLTVL.

The chain employs TRBV5-1 and TRBJ2-5; D may be TRBD1 (5 bases). The germline V gene encodes CDR1 SGHRS and CDR2 YFSETQ. The V end lost 2 bases, the J end lost 5 bases, and 19 bases lay between the germline ends. The CDR3 contains 16 residues. CDR3 residues: CASSFSGAASWETQYF. The DNA for the CDR3 is TGCGCCAGCAGCTTCAGTGGGGCAGCCTCGTGGGAGACCCAGTACTTC.

This chain connects TRBV19 to TRBJ2-7; D is undetermined. V dropped 3 bases and J dropped 0 bases, with 9 bases sitting between them. The CDR3 extends over 14 amino acids. In germline, CDR1 is LNHDA, CDR2 SQIVND (reference sequence). The CDR3, as DNA: TGTGCCAGTAGTATTGGGCAGGACTCCTACGAGCAGTACTTC. Translated: CASSIGQDSYEQYF.

This chain connects TRBV9 to TRBJ2-1; tentatively, D is TRBD1 (6 bases). V lost 3 bases and J lost 7, with 20 bases in between. Germline V CDR1 and CDR2: SGDLS, YYNGEE. The CDR3 spans 16 residues. The CDR3 nucleotides read TGTGCCAGCAGCGGGATGGCGGGCAGGGGTAGTAATGAGCAGTTCTTC. This sequence encodes CASSGMAGRGSNEQFF.